This T cell receptor (beta chain) stems from a study of OX40 agonist ivuxolimab in advanced cancers. Sequenced by immunoSEQ multiplex PCR; TCRdb stores in-frame clones only, minus some. This table holds approximately 20,000 clones, around nine tenths found once. Looked up from germline, CDR1 is MNHEY and CDR2 is SMNVEV (reference sequence). The length of the CDR3 is 14 residues. V shed 8 bases and J 6 bases; nucleotides not matched to a gene: 13. The chain links TRBV27 to TRBJ2-7; 7 positions agree with TRBD1. Specimen: CD4+ or CD8+ T cells sorted from blood, collected in a trial of the OX40 agonist ivuxolimab. This clonotype was sampled from an adult with an advanced solid tumor such as melanoma, head and neck, liver or kidney cancer. CDR3 residues: CASSPTGPTSEQYF. The CDR3 DNA follows: TGTGCCAGCTCCCCGACAGGGCCAACGAGCGAGCAGTACTTC.